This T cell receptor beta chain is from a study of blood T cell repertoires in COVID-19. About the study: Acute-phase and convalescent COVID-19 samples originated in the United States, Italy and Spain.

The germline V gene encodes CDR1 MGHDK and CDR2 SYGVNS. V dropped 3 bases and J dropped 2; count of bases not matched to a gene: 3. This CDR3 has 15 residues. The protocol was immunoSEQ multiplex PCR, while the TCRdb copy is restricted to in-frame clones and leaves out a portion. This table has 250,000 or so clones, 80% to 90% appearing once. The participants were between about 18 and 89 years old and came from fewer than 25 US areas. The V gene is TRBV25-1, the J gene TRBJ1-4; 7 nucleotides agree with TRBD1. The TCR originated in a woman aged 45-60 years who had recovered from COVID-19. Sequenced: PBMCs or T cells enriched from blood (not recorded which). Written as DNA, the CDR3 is TGTGCCAGCAGTGATCCGACAGGGACTAATGAAAAACTGTTTTTT. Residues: CASSDPTGTNEKLFF.